The 7 T cell receptor beta chains in this list originate from one sample, sequenced in a study of T-cell reconstitution after alpha-beta-depleted transplantation in children. The TCRbeta library incorporated unique molecular identifiers. Via MiXCR, TCRdb re-called the PCR reads, giving one row per CDR3 protein. The profile shows hundreds of thousands of distinct CDR3 sequences, 13% of them singletons. Sample: PBMCs, taken before TCRalphabeta/CD19-depleted stem cell transplant. These receptors were collected from a girl aged 2-10 years with congenital amegakaryocytic thrombocytopenia, due to receive a stem cell transplant.

This clonotype was observed a few times. This chain connects TRBV15 to TRBJ2-5; possible D gene TRBD2, 6 bases. CDR1 is LNHNV and CDR2 is YYDKDF in the germline V gene (reference sequence). The V gene lost 1 base and the J gene lost 1 base, with 7 bases spanning the gap. The CDR3 runs 14 residues. For the CDR3, the DNA is TGTGCCACCAGCAGAGGGGGACTCCAAGAGACCCAGTACTTC. Protein: CATSRGGLQETQYF.

This clonotype was detected many times. The gene calls are TRBV10-3 and TRBJ2-1; weak D call: TRBD1 (6 bases). With 0 bases removed from V and 5 bases from J, the gap between germline ends came to 8 bases. The CDR3 totals 14 residues. Germline CDR1 and CDR2: ENHRY and SYGVKD. This CDR3 reads CAISESHRDNEQFF. As DNA, the CDR3 is TGTGCCATCAGTGAGTCGCACAGGGACAATGAGCAGTTCTTC.

This clonotype was observed a few times. The J gene is TRBJ2-2, the V gene TRBV20-1; 9 nucleotides agree with TRBD2. Germline-derived CDR1 and CDR2 are DFQATT and SNEGSKA (reference sequence). Germline trimming cut 4 bases from V and 5 bases from J; bases unmatched to any gene: 5. The CDR3 totals 14 residues. CDR3: CSATSLAGTGELFF. The CDR3, as DNA: TGCAGTGCTACTTCGCTAGCGGGAACCGGGGAGCTGTTTTTT.

The chain carries TRBV20-1 and TRBJ1-4; D gene uncertain. Trimming removed 0 bases at V and 3 bases at J, with 11 bases between. The CDR3 runs 15 residues. Germline CDR1 reads DFQATT; CDR2 reads SNEGSKA (reference sequence). The CDR3 protein is CSARDPGPANEKLFF. DNA of the CDR3: TGCAGTGCTAGAGATCCTGGACCAGCTAATGAAAAACTGTTTTTT.

The V call is TRBV20-1, the J call TRBJ2-5; D may be TRBD1 (6 bases). V was clipped by 3 bases and J by 4 bases, with 24 bases between them. CDR3 length: 17 residues. Germline lookup yields CDR1 DFQATT and CDR2 SNEGSKA (reference sequence). The CDR3: CSASRYKPFDRPETQYF. The CDR3 nucleotides read TGCAGTGCTAGTCGCTACAAGCCTTTTGACAGGCCAGAGACCCAGTACTTC.

This sequence joins TRBV5-1 and TRBJ2-1; tentative D call: TRBD1 (6 bases). CDR1 and CDR2 from the germline V gene are SGHRS and YFSETQ. Trimming cost V 0 bases and J 4 bases, with 14 bases left between them. The CDR3 is 16 residues long. The CDR3 coding sequence is TGCGCCAGCAGCTTGGCCTGGGGGCCCGCTTACAATGAGCAGTTCTTC. Translation: CASSLAWGPAYNEQFF.

This clonotype was detected only a few times. The chain joins TRBV12-3 or TRBV12-4 to TRBJ2-5; D is uncertain. The CDR3 runs 15 residues. Trimming cost V 9 bases and J 5 bases, with 22 bases left between them. As DNA, the CDR3 is TGTGCCAGTCACCCTAAGGGTACAGCCGGGGAGACCCAGTACTTC. It codes for CASHPKGTAGETQYF.